These 11 T cell receptor beta chains share one sample of origin, sequenced in a study of OX40 agonist ivuxolimab in advanced cancers. The method was immunoSEQ multiplex PCR; TCRdb's version includes in-frame clones alone and lacks a portion of them. The sample includes under 75,000 clones, approximately 90% of them seen just once. The input for sequencing was CD4+ or CD8+ T cells sorted from blood, taken in a trial of the OX40 agonist ivuxolimab. The receptor set was obtained from an adult with an advanced solid tumor such as melanoma, head and neck, liver or kidney cancer.

V is TRBV7-9 and J is TRBJ2-5, with D unresolved. The J call may not be correct, given that the DNA end is closer to TRBJ2-7. CDR1 and CDR2 (germline): SEHNR, FQNEAQ (reference sequence). This CDR3 is 14 amino acids long. The CDR3 region is CASSLVLAPYEQYF. DNA of the CDR3: TGTGCCAGCAGCTTAGTTTTGGCTCCCTACGAGCAGTACTTC.

V is TRBV19 and J is TRBJ1-2; D remains ambiguous. This CDR3 spans 15 amino acids. Germline V gives CDR1 LNHDA, CDR2 SQIVND (reference sequence). V shed 3 bases and J shed 7 bases, with 18 bases lying between them. The CDR3 spells CASSIARRKFGGYTF. The CDR3 nucleotides are TGTGCCAGTAGTATCGCCAGACGGAAATTCGGTGGCTACACCTTC.

This chain joins TRBV6-6 and TRBJ1-1, with no clear D. Trimming cost V 2 bases and J 8 bases, with 12 bases left between them. The germline gives CDR1 MNHNY, CDR2 SVGAGI (reference sequence). This CDR3 region has 13 residues. Here the CDR3 DNA reads TGTGCCAGCAGTTACGTCTCGGCAGAAGAAGCTTTCTTT. Its protein is CASSYVSAEEAFF.

This clone has just a few counts. The chain recombines TRBV2 with TRBJ1-1, with 8 positions matching TRBD1. Germline V gene lookup returns CDR1 SNHLY and CDR2 FYNNEI. The junction had 6 bases not matched to a gene; V was cut back by 8 bases and J by 10 bases. CDR3 length: 11 amino acids. The CDR3 is CASSQGAGAFF. The CDR3 DNA sequence: TGTGCCAGCTCCCAGGGGGCGGGAGCTTTCTTT.

This sequence joins TRBV11-2 and TRBJ2-7; TRBD2 aligns across 7 bases. CDR1 SGHAT and CDR2 FQNNGV come from the germline V gene. Losses at the gene ends were 7 bases for V and 3 bases for J; bases not matched to a gene: 12. The CDR3 is 15 residues long. The CDR3 region is CASIRAGERNYEQYF. CDR3 in DNA: TGTGCCAGCATTAGGGCGGGGGAAAGGAACTACGAGCAGTACTTC.

The rearrangement uses TRBV5-1 and TRBJ1-4, with D possibly being TRBD1 (6 bases). Trimming removed 1 base from V and 3 bases from J, with 7 bases in between. Germline CDR1 reads SGHRS; CDR2 reads YFSETQ. CDR3 size: 14 residues. The CDR3 DNA follows: TGCGCCAGCAGCTTGTGGGGGCCTAATGAAAAACTGTTTTTT. Protein: CASSLWGPNEKLFF.

This clone is a singleton in its sample. This chain links TRBV10-3 with TRBJ2-5; D is perhaps TRBD2 (5 bases). V lost 0 bases and J lost 6, with 17 bases in between. Germline CDR1 reads ENHRY; CDR2 reads SYGVKD. CDR3 size: 16 residues. CDR3 nucleotide sequence: TGTGCCATCAGTGAGTCCTGGGCGGGTAGTAAAAAGACCCAGTACTTC. Translating it yields CAISESWAGSKKTQYF.

The chain links TRBV10-1 to TRBJ2-7; D gene ambiguous. The CDR3 sequence is 9 residues long. Looked up from germline, CDR1 is WNHNN and CDR2 is SYGVQD (reference sequence). Trimming left V 9 bases short and J 6 bases short, with 6 bases between. Here the CDR3 reads CASSGEQYF. DNA for the CDR3: TGCGCCAGTTCGGGCGAGCAGTACTTC.

The chain employs TRBV15 and TRBJ1-6; the match to TRBD1 covers 9 bases. CDR1 is LNHNV and CDR2 is YYDKDF in the germline V gene (reference sequence). V trimming: 8 bases; J trimming: 4 bases; junction bases outside the gene matches: 9. This CDR3 region has 16 residues. Here the CDR3 DNA reads TGTGCCACCTTGCTGACGGGACAGGGATATAATTCACCCCTCCACTTT. Translation: CATLLTGQGYNSPLHF.

The rearrangement joins TRBV11-1 to TRBJ1-1; D gene unclear. Trimming took off 5 bases at V and 6 bases at J, with 10 bases between the two ends. The CDR3 contains 12 residues. CDR1 and CDR2 from the germline V gene are SGHAT and FQDESV (reference sequence). CDR3 sequence reads: CASSPGLAEAFF. The CDR3 region has the DNA TGTGCCAGCAGCCCAGGACTGGCTGAAGCTTTCTTT.

This chain connects TRBV6-5 to TRBJ1-3; D gene unclear. This CDR3 is built from 16 residues. CDR1 is MNHEY and CDR2 is SVGAGI in the germline V gene. Trimming stripped 2 bases from V and 0 bases from J, with 11 bases between. The CDR3 bases are TGTGCCAGCAGTTACGGCCAACCTCTCTCTGGAAACACCATATATTTT. It is translated as CASSYGQPLSGNTIYF.